The TCR beta chain described here comes from a study of OX40 agonist ivuxolimab in advanced cancers. The CDR3 contains 16 residues. The junction had 13 bases not matched to a gene; V was cut back by 4 bases and J by 7 bases. Germline CDR1 reads SNHLY; CDR2 reads FYNNEI. Some clones are missing from TCRdb's copy, which holds only in-frame ones; the method was immunoSEQ multiplex PCR. The sample includes about 77,000 clones, around 90% of them seen just once. The sample holds a few counts of this clone. The clonotype comes from an adult with an advanced solid tumor such as melanoma, head and neck, liver or kidney cancer. The source was CD4+ or CD8+ T cells sorted from blood, collected in a trial of the OX40 agonist ivuxolimab. V and J are TRBV2 and TRBJ2-4; TRBD2 agrees at 7 bases. CDR3 bases: TGTGCCAGCAGTGCCCAGGGCGGGCGGGAGTGGAACATTCAGTACTTC. The encoded protein is CASSAQGGREWNIQYF.